This TCR beta chain came from a study of human T cells and chemical hapten exposure. On the study more broadly: Small differences in pooled library volume mainly drove the variation in TCR yields per sample.

Indicated time point: patch test 1, 2 weeks after DPC sensitization. Regarding treatment: therapeutic diphenylcyclopropenone sensitization with weekly scalp DPC. Drawing of blood took place ahead of applying each patch test. Someone pulled total RNA out of unfractionated whole blood. Each cDNA molecule in the library carried unique molecular identifiers. TCRdb redid the calling of the RACE reads with MiXCR, one entry per CDR3 protein. The table has 300,000 to 450,000 distinct CDR3 sequences, about 4.4% seen once. Sample: whole blood, taken in connection with sensitization to the hapten diphenylcyclopropenone (DPC). This clonotype originated in a woman aged 50 to 60 with alopecia areata. Some clones in this sample may be carry-over from other donors' samples.

The CDR3 reads CASSSPPGQEKLFF. The CDR3 DNA follows: TGTGCCAGCAGTTCCCCTCCGGGCCAAGAAAAACTGTTTTTT. The rearrangement links TRBV6-6 to TRBJ1-4; unclear D gene. In germline, CDR1 is MNHNY, CDR2 SVGAGI (reference sequence). Deletions cut 4 bases from V and 8 bases from J, with 14 bases between. The length of the CDR3 is 14 residues.